The 18 T cell receptor beta chains below were found in one sample sequenced in a study of blood T cell repertoires in COVID-19 (TCRdb year 2020). The library was obtained by the immunoSEQ multiplex PCR assay. TCRdb re-hosts the immuneACCESS table, in-frame sequences only. Its copies lack some clones; in the studies checked, an unresolved V gene accounts for under half of them, and the cause for the rest is not known. The sample data list some 150,000 clones, and roughly 80% of these were observed just once. The ten largest clones take up more than 5% of the sample. Sample: PBMCs or T cells enriched from blood (not recorded which). The source of these receptors is a woman between 40 and 50 years old who had recovered from COVID-19.

This chain connects TRBV29-1 to TRBJ2-5, with D possibly TRBD2 on 6 matching bases. This CDR3 is built from 10 residues. The germline CDR1 and CDR2 sequences are SQVTM and ANQGSEA. V shed 7 bases and J shed 5 bases, with 8 bases lying between them. This chain's CDR3 is CSARGETQYF. The CDR3 region has the DNA TGCAGCGCCCGGGGGGAGACCCAGTACTTC.

A single count supports this clone. The V call is TRBV19, the J call TRBJ1-1; 8 positions match TRBD1. V trimming: 4 bases; J trimming: 0 bases; junction bases outside the gene matches: 7. This CDR3 spans 16 amino acids. Germline CDR1 LNHDA, CDR2 SQIVND (reference sequence). The CDR3 here is CASSTDRGSMNTEAFF. For the CDR3, the DNA is TGTGCCAGTAGTACCGACAGGGGATCCATGAACACTGAAGCTTTCTTT.

The chain is built from TRBV19 and TRBJ1-1; 8 bases are a match to TRBD1. Per germline, CDR1 LNHDA and CDR2 SQIVND (reference sequence). This CDR3 is built from 14 residues. V lost 5 bases, J lost 7 bases, and 9 bases stayed unmatched. The CDR3 DNA is TGTGCCAGTAGTTCCGGACAGGGAATTGGTGAAGCTTTCTTT. Translating it yields CASSSGQGIGEAFF.

The chain couples TRBV30 to TRBJ1-4, with D maybe TRBD1 (6 bases). The CDR3 is 12 amino acids. CDR1 and CDR2 (germline): GTSNPN, SVGIG (reference sequence). V lost 0 bases and J 7 bases, leaving 6 bases between the germline ends. The CDR3: CAWSVQGEKLFF. The CDR3 coding sequence is TGTGCCTGGAGTGTACAGGGTGAAAAACTGTTTTTT. Complete variable domain (other parts from reference TRBV30 and TRBJ1-4): SQTIHQWPATLVQPVGSPLSLECTVEGTSNPNLYWYRQAAGRGLQLLFYSVGIGQISSEVPQNLSASRPQDRQFILSSKKLLLSDSGFYLCAWSVQGEKLFFGSGTQLSVL.

The chain carries TRBV4-1 and TRBJ1-6; weak D call: TRBD1 (5 bases). Germline-derived CDR1 and CDR2 are MGHRA and YSYEKL. The CDR3 loop spans 18 amino acids. Trimming shortened V by 4 bases and J by 5 bases, and 21 bases separated the two germline ends. The CDR3 coding sequence is TGCGCCAGCAGCCCAAGGGGAAATATAGAGAGAAATAATTCACCCCTCCACTTT. Translated, it gives CASSPRGNIERNNSPLHF.

The J gene is TRBJ2-2, the V gene TRBV30; perhaps TRBD2 as D (5 bases). The V end was cut by 1 base, the J end by 6 bases, with 9 bases between. CDR1 and CDR2 from the germline V gene are GTSNPN and SVGIG (reference sequence). CDR3 size: 13 residues. The CDR3 spells CAWSGGFAGELFF. DNA for the CDR3: TGTGCCTGGAGTGGAGGGTTCGCCGGGGAGCTGTTTTTT.

This rearrangement joins TRBV27 to TRBJ1-1; D perhaps matches TRBD1 (6 bases). The CDR3 is 18 amino acids. V shed 4 bases and J shed 0 bases, with 21 bases lying between them. CDR1 is MNHEY and CDR2 is SMNVEV in the germline V gene (reference sequence). The CDR3 loop reads CASSSFGYLGAMNTEAFF. The CDR3 DNA is TGTGCCAGCAGTTCCTTCGGGTATTTGGGGGCCATGAACACTGAAGCTTTCTTT.

This chain links TRBV3-1 (or the pseudogene TRBV3-2) with TRBJ2-1; 10 bases align to TRBD2. The germline CDR1 and CDR2 sequences are LGHDT and YNNKEL (reference sequence). The CDR3 contains 15 residues. V gave up 4 bases and J gave up 5 bases; unmatched junction bases: 5. The CDR3 here is CASSPGTSADNEQFF. The CDR3 region has the DNA TGTGCCAGCAGCCCCGGGACTAGCGCCGACAATGAGCAGTTCTTC.

The chain carries TRBV29-1 and TRBJ2-1; 16 positions match TRBD2. Losses at the gene ends were 5 bases for V and 8 bases for J; bases not matched to a gene: 6. Looked up from germline, CDR1 is SQVTM and CDR2 is ANQGSEA. This CDR3 is 15 amino acids long. For the CDR3, the DNA is TGCAGCGTTCCGGGACTAGCGGGGGGGCTATATGAGCAGTTCTTC. It specifies CSVPGLAGGLYEQFF.

This clone was counted once. In DNA form, the CDR3 reads TGTGCCAGCAGCGTAGCTAACAGGGTCAATGAGCAGTTCTTC. It yields the protein CASSVANRVNEQFF. The chain recombines TRBV9 with TRBJ2-1, with D perhaps TRBD1 (6 bases). Per germline, CDR1 SGDLS and CDR2 YYNGEE. Trimming left V 0 bases short and J 6 bases short, with 10 bases between. CDR3 length equals 14 residues.

The chain employs TRBV19 and TRBJ1-2; 7 positions agree with TRBD1. This CDR3 is 12 amino acids long. CDR1 LNHDA and CDR2 SQIVND come from the germline V gene (reference sequence). Unmatched junction bases numbered 10, after V lost 11 bases and J lost 7 bases. The CDR3 DNA is TGTGCCGGCGACAGGGAAGAGGGTGGCTACACCTTC. This encodes CAGDREEGGYTF.

The chain carries TRBV7-8 and TRBJ1-2; D gene uncertain. Germline-derived CDR1 and CDR2 are SGHVS and FQNEAQ. The CDR3 is 13 residues long. Deletions cut 1 base from V and 4 bases from J, with 7 bases between. In DNA form, the CDR3 reads TGTGCCAGCAGCTTAGTAGAGTCCTATGGCTACACCTTC. It yields the protein CASSLVESYGYTF. Supplemented by reference TRBV7-8 and TRBJ1-2, the full variable domain reads GAGVSQSPRYKVAKRGQDVALRCDPISGHVSLFWYQQALGQGPEFLTYFQNEAQLDKSGLPSDRFFAERPEGSVSTLKIQRTQQEDSAVYLCASSLVESYGYTFGSGTRLTVV.

The chain joins TRBV7-9 to TRBJ1-2; no clear D. Trimming left V 1 base short and J 4 bases short, with 7 bases between. The CDR3 loop spans 13 amino acids. The germline gives CDR1 SEHNR, CDR2 FQNEAQ (reference sequence). CDR3 amino acids: CASSLEAGYGYTF. CDR3 nucleotides: TGTGCCAGCAGCTTAGAGGCAGGCTATGGCTACACCTTC.

A single count supports this clone. V usage is TRBV2 and J usage is TRBJ2-1; TRBD2 agrees at 9 bases. V shed 7 bases, J shed 5 bases, and the junction held 9 bases outside the gene matches. Germline CDR1 and CDR2: SNHLY and FYNNEI. CDR3 length equals 15 residues. CDR3 protein: CASTSTSGINNEQFF. Written as DNA, the CDR3 is TGTGCCAGCACTTCGACTAGCGGTATTAACAATGAGCAGTTCTTC.

The chain has TRBV10-3 and TRBJ2-1; TRBD2 agrees at 8 bases. The V gene's germline CDR1 is ENHRY and CDR2 SYGVKD. Trimming removed 3 bases from V and 9 bases from J; junction bases left unmatched: 13. The CDR3 contains 16 residues. CDR3 residues: CAISDRMRGDVGEQFF. CDR3 sequence (DNA): TGTGCCATCAGTGATCGGATGCGGGGGGACGTTGGTGAGCAGTTCTTC.

The chain links TRBV5-4 to TRBJ1-4; D is possibly TRBD1 (6 bases). CDR1 SGHNT and CDR2 YYREEE come from the germline V gene (reference sequence). The CDR3 is 13 amino acids. Trimming cost V 5 bases and J 5 bases, with 10 bases left between them. CDR3 loop: CASREQGNEKLFF. The CDR3, as DNA: TGTGCCAGCAGAGAACAGGGAAATGAAAAACTGTTTTTT.

The chain has TRBV12-3 or TRBV12-4 and TRBJ1-2, with TRBD1 matching 7 bases. With V trimmed by 6 bases and J by 9 bases, 7 bases remained unmatched. There are 12 residues in the CDR3. In nucleotides, the CDR3 is TGTGCCAGCAGCCTAGGGACAGCGAGCTACACCTTC. This gives the protein CASSLGTASYTF.

The V gene is TRBV6-6, the J gene TRBJ2-7, with unresolved D. This CDR3 contains 15 residues. The V and J ends lost 2 bases and 3 bases respectively, with 14 bases between them. Germline lookup yields CDR1 MNHNY and CDR2 SVGAGI (reference sequence). Written as DNA, the CDR3 is TGTGCCAGCAGTTACAAGCCAGGCCAGATCTACGAGCAGTACTTC. It translates to CASSYKPGQIYEQYF.